Listed below are T cell receptor beta chains from one sample, sequenced in a study of T cell responses to AZD1222 COVID-19 vaccine. Method: immunoSEQ multiplex PCR; TCRdb's copy keeps in-frame clones and lacks some. Among 150,000 to 200,000 clones listed, around 90% were seen once. Sequenced here: peripheral blood, sampled 28 days after the second AZD1222 dose. The receptors derive from an adult who received the AZD1222 COVID-19 vaccine. CDR3s include the opening cysteine and the closing phenylalanine or tryptophan. A D gene is named only where the DNA matches it firmly. Some rows mark clone size as missing; the rest say once, few, many or name a class of expanded clone.

>12|TRBV28|once|-|TRBJ1-2
TGTGCCAGCAGTTTATCGGGCGAGGGCTACACCTTC
CASSLSGEGYTF
>15|TRBV9|-|TRBD1|TRBJ2-3
TGTGCCAGCAGCGGTTGGGACAGGGAGACAGATACGCAGTATTTT
CASSGWDRETDTQYF
>13|TRBV3-1/TRBV3-2|once|-|TRBJ2-7
TGTGCCAGCAGCCAAGAGGGAGCCTACGAGCAGTACTTC
CASSQEGAYEQYF
>13|TRBV10-3|-|-|TRBJ2-5
TGTGCCATCAGTGGCTCACTTCAAGAGACCCAGTACTTC
CAISGSLQETQYF
>20|TRBV5-4|-|TRBD2|TRBJ2-4
TGTGCCAGCAGTCCTGGACCGGGACTAGCGGGAGAACAGGGCAAAAACATTCAGTACTTC
CASSPGPGLAGEQGKNIQYF
>15|TRBV24-1|-|-|TRBJ2-1
TGTGCCACCAGTGATCTGCCCGATGGGCCCAATGAGCAGTTCTTC
CATSDLPDGPNEQFF
>18|TRBV5-4|-|-|TRBJ2-5
TGTGCCAGCAAATACACCGGGACCAGACAGCGGCGGCAAGAGACCCAGTACTTC
CASKYTGTRQRRQETQYF
>17|TRBV2|-|-|TRBJ2-1
TGTGCCAGCACCCGAGGGGGGGTATGGGAAGGGGACAATGAGCAGTTCTTC
CASTRGGVWEGDNEQFF
>14|TRBV2|few|TRBD2|TRBJ2-7
TGTGCCAGCAGCCGGGACTATATAAACTACGAGCAGTACTTC
CASSRDYINYEQYF
>14|TRBV27|-|-|TRBJ2-7
TGTGCCAGCAGCCCCTTTCAGGGTCCCTACGAGCAGTACTTC
CASSPFQGPYEQYF
>13|TRBV18|-|-|TRBJ2-7
TGTGCCAGCTCACCACCAGGGGCCCAGGAGCAGTACTTC
CASSPPGAQEQYF
>19|TRBV5-1|-|TRBD2|TRBJ2-1
TGCGCCAGCAGCTTTAGCGCAGTTCTTAGCGGGAGCTCCTACAATGAGCAGTTCTTC
CASSFSAVLSGSSYNEQFF
>12|TRBV28|once|-|TRBJ2-7
TGTGCCAGCAGTTGGACCCGCCCCGAGCAGTACTTC
CASSWTRPEQYF
>14|TRBV6-4|-|-|TRBJ2-1
TGTGCCGAGAGGGGGCGGGACAATTGCAATGAGCAGTTCTTC
CAERGRDNCNEQFF
>16|TRBV7-2|-|TRBD2|TRBJ2-2
TGTGCCAGCATCCTTTGGGTAGCGGGAGTCTCCGGGGAGCTGTTTTTT
CASILWVAGVSGELFF
>17|TRBV11-3|-|TRBD2|TRBJ2-3
TGTGCCAGCAGCATTAGAGGGCTAGCGGGAGCTTTAGATACGCAGTATTTT
CASSIRGLAGALDTQYF
>15|TRBV7-2|-|TRBD2|TRBJ2-1
TGTGCCAGCACCCTAGCGGGAGGATCCTACAATGAGCAGTTCTTC
CASTLAGGSYNEQFF
>15|TRBV25-1|-|TRBD1|TRBJ1-5
TGTGCCAGCAGTGCCTCGGGACAGGGTCATCAGCCCCAGCATTTT
CASSASGQGHQPQHF
>17|TRBV24-1|-|-|TRBJ2-7
TGTGCCACCAGGGGGTCAGGGGGAACTAGCGGTTCCTACGAGCAGTACTTC
CATRGSGGTSGSYEQYF
>14|TRBV7-8|once|-|TRBJ1-5
TGTGCCAGCAGCTTAGGGAGGTTCAATCAGCCCCAGCATTTT
CASSLGRFNQPQHF
>14|TRBV28|few|-|TRBJ2-1
TGTGCCAGCAGTTTGTTCCGCGGATACAATGAGCAGTTCTTC
CASSLFRGYNEQFF
>11|TRBV10-3|-|-|TRBJ1-2
TGTGCCATCAGTGCCAGGGAAGGCTACACCTTC
CAISAREGYTF
>16|TRBV9|-|TRBD2|TRBJ2-7
TGTGCCAGCAGCCCCCTTGGGGGGACTATTCCCTACGAGCAGTACTTC
CASSPLGGTIPYEQYF
>12|TRBV6-2/TRBV6-3|-|-|TRBJ2-5
TGTGCCAGCAGTTACGGACCGGAGACCCAGTACTTC
CASSYGPETQYF
>15|TRBV28|-|-|TRBJ1-2
TGTGCCAGCAGTCCCGGGGGGCTTACTAACTATGGCTACACCTTC
CASSPGGLTNYGYTF
>13|TRBV2|-|TRBD2|TRBJ2-7
TGTGCCAGCACCAATAGCGGGAGCCGCGAGCAGTACTTC
CASTNSGSREQYF
>14|TRBV3-1/TRBV3-2|-|-|TRBJ1-6
TGTGCCAGCAGCCAAGATCGGGCGTACTCACCCCTCCACTTT
CASSQDRAYSPLHF
>17|TRBV11-2|-|TRBD1|TRBJ2-7
TGTGCCAGCAGCTCTAGACAGGGGGCTCTCCCCGGGAACGAGCAGTACTTC
CASSSRQGALPGNEQYF